What follows is one T cell receptor (beta chain) and its context. The repertoire was sequenced with immunoSEQ multiplex PCR; TCRdb's copy has only in-frame clones and lacks some. The sample lists 30,000 to 45,000 clones, roughly 82% seen once, with roughly 1.5% in the top ten. V lost 4 bases and J lost 4, with 20 bases in between. The CDR3 runs 16 residues. Germline V lookup: CDR1 MNHGY, CDR2 SAAAGT. The data are from a study of preoperative IRX-2 immunotherapy in early breast cancer. Indicated treatment: preoperative locoregional IRX-2 cytokine immunotherapy. Samples came from a phase Ib trial of preoperative locoregional IRX-2 cytokine immunotherapy.

Sequencing used lymph node tissue, obtained after IRX-2 immunotherapy. The sequence was obtained from a human donor with breast cancer. The chain links TRBV6-8 to TRBJ2-7, with a weak D call TRBD2 (6 bases). CDR3 residues: CASSSGAEGVIYEQYF. CDR3 nucleotide sequence: TGTGCCAGCAGTTCCGGGGCGGAGGGAGTTATTTACGAGCAGTACTTC.